This TCR beta chain came from a study of cytomegalovirus exposure and HLA in healthy donors. Broader study findings: The listing of 150 to 200 TCR beta chains classed them as cytomegalovirus-associated. Some V segments, TRBV6-2 and TRBV6-3 among them, were indistinguishable and were therefore excluded.

Amplification used 60 Vbeta primers and 13 Jbeta primers. Only in-frame clones appear in the TCRdb table, and some are missing; sequencing was by immunoSEQ multiplex PCR. The data show over 100,000 clones, with under 70% seen just once and 1.5% to 1.7% held by the top ten. The CDR3 has 16 residues. Germline lookup yields CDR1 MNHNS and CDR2 SASEGT. V was cut by 4 bases and J by 3 bases, with 19 bases left in between. About this clone itself: Its matching antigen is unknown.

This chain uses TRBV6-1 with TRBJ2-7; D ambiguous. This TCR was recovered from a young man in good health and CMV-seronegative. Sequencing was carried out using PBMCs. The CDR3 reads CASSVSPPTGYYEQYF. CDR3 coding DNA: TGTGCCAGCAGTGTCTCGCCCCCGACCGGGTACTACGAGCAGTACTTC.